A selection of T cell receptor beta chains follows, all from one sample in a study of cytomegalovirus exposure and HLA in healthy donors. The assay was immunoSEQ multiplex PCR, and TCRdb's table has in-frame clones only and misses some. The sample records 90,000 to 120,000 clones, roughly 83% being singletons. The specimen sequenced was PBMCs. The receptors were sampled from a female donor in good health and CMV-seropositive. The CDR3 runs from the conserved cysteine through the conserved F or W. D genes are given only for firm matches. Clone size is shown for a subset of rows, as once, few, many or a class of expanded clone.

>TRBV6-4|TRBJ2-3|once|TRBD1
TGTGCCAGCAGTGACTCGGCAGGGGGCCCAGATACGCAGTATTTT
CASSDSAGGPDTQYF
>TRBV10-3|TRBJ1-4|few|.
TGTGCCATCAGTGAGTTAGGACAAGGCAAACTGTTTTTT
CAISELGQGKLFF
>TRBV30|TRBJ2-7|few|TRBD1
TGTGCCTGGAGTACACGGGACAGGTTCTACGAGCAGTACTTC
CAWSTRDRFYEQYF
>TRBV7-9|TRBJ1-2|.|TRBD1
TGTGCCAGCAGCGGACAGGCCGGGGGCTACACCTTC
CASSGQAGGYTF
>TRBV2|TRBJ2-1|once|TRBD1
TGTGCCAGCAGAGAGGACAGGGGGGGGAGCAATGAGCAGTTCTTC
CASREDRGGSNEQFF
>TRBV30|TRBJ1-2|.|TRBD1
TGTGCCTGGGCACAACAACTCGGGACAGACTATGGCTACACCTTC
CAWAQQLGTDYGYTF
>TRBV5-6|TRBJ2-4|few|TRBD2
TGTGCCAGCAGCCCAGGACTAGCGGGACGTTCTTTCAGTCAGTACTTC
CASSPGLAGRSFSQYF
>TRBV15|TRBJ2-7|once|TRBD2
TGTGCCACCAGCAGAGAATTTAGCGGGAGGGCCCCCTACGAGCAGTACTTC
CATSREFSGRAPYEQYF
>TRBV7-2|TRBJ1-1|.|.
TGTGCCAGCAGCTTAGACGTCAGTATTCAAGCTTTCTTT
CASSLDVSIQAFF
>TRBV30|TRBJ1-6|.|TRBD1
TGTGCCACCCGAACCGGGACAGTCTCCAGTTCACCCCTCCACTTT
CATRTGTVSSSPLHF
>TRBV5-1|TRBJ2-1|.|.
TGCGCCAGCAGCTCGGGTCTACAGGGGGGGACCTACAATGAGCAGTTCTTC
CASSSGLQGGTYNEQFF
>TRBV6-5|TRBJ1-5|.|TRBD1
TGTGCCAGCAGTTACTCGGCAGGGGGGAATCAGCCCCAGCATTTT
CASSYSAGGNQPQHF
>TRBV19|TRBJ1-5|.|TRBD1
TGTGCCAGTAAGGACAGGGGCAATCAGCCCCAGCATTTT
CASKDRGNQPQHF
>TRBV7-2|TRBJ2-1|.|.
TGTGCCAGCAGCTTAGGGCGGTCAGAGCAGTTCTTC
CASSLGRSEQFF
>TRBV27|TRBJ2-7|.|TRBD2
TGTGCCAGCAGGTATTCCTACCAGGGACTAGGAGAGCAGTACTTC
CASRYSYQGLGEQYF
>TRBV19|TRBJ1-1|.|TRBD1
TGTGCCAGTAGTATTACCCGACAGGGGAGGAACACTGAAGCTTTCTTT
CASSITRQGRNTEAFF
>TRBV7-8|TRBJ2-7|once|.
TGTGCCAGCAGCTTAGGGCCAGACTACGAGCAGTACTTC
CASSLGPDYEQYF
>TRBV9|TRBJ2-1|.|TRBD2
TGTGCCAGCAGCGGACGACTAGCAGGCCGCAAGGAGGGTGAGCAGTTCTTC
CASSGRLAGRKEGEQFF
>TRBV6-1|TRBJ2-1|.|.
TGTGCCAGCAGTCCCTACAGGGCCCGTCTGGATGAGCGGTTCTTC
CASSPYRARLDERFF
>TRBV5-4|TRBJ1-2|.|TRBD1
TGTGCCAGCAGCTTCCTACAGGGGGCTGATGGCTACACCTTC
CASSFLQGADGYTF
>TRBV5-1|TRBJ2-7|.|.
TGCGCCAGCAGCTTGGACGGGACACCTCCCTACGAGCAGTACTTC
CASSLDGTPPYEQYF
>TRBV10-1|TRBJ1-1|.|.
TGCGCCAGCAAAAGGACAGAGAACACTGAAGCTTTCTTT
CASKRTENTEAFF
>TRBV18|TRBJ2-3|.|TRBD2
TGTGCCAGCTCACCAATAGAGACTAGCGGCACAGATACGCAGTATTTT
CASSPIETSGTDTQYF
>TRBV6-5|TRBJ1-2|.|TRBD1
TGTGCCAGCAGTAGACAGGGCCCCTATGGCTACACCTTC
CASSRQGPYGYTF
>TRBV29-1|TRBJ2-7|.|TRBD1
TGCAGCGTGGGGGACAGCTCCTACGAGCAGTACTTC
CSVGDSSYEQYF
>TRBV6-5|TRBJ1-2|.|.
TGTGCCAGCAGTTACTCATCGGATGGCTACACCTTC
CASSYSSDGYTF